These 28 T cell receptor beta chains were sequenced from one sample in a study of T cell clonality in common variable immunodeficiency. Profiling relied on immunoSEQ multiplex PCR, and the TCRdb table lists in-frame clones only, not all of them. This record lists about 52,000 clones, none seen once only, and the top ten clones contain around 2%. Sequencing was performed on peripheral blood mononuclear cells. The receptors were sampled from a person aged 18 to 75 in good health.

This clone came up a few times. The observed sequence ends 3 residues before the CDR3 terminus, with the missing tail filled in from the germline J gene. The chain uses TRBV7-2 and TRBJ2-7; tentatively, D is TRBD1 (6 bases). V dropped 0 bases and J dropped 2 bases, with 11 bases sitting between them. The CDR3 is 15 amino acids. Per germline, CDR1 SGHTA and CDR2 FQGNSA. This CDR3 is CASSLAQGFPYEQYF. The sequenced CDR3 bases are TGTGCCAGCAGCTTAGCACAGGGTTTTCCCTACGAG.

This clone was found many times. From the germline J gene comes the end of the CDR3, since the read stops 3 residues before it. V usage is TRBV29-1 and J usage is TRBJ2-5, with a tentative D call TRBD1 (6 bases). Germline V CDR1 and CDR2: SQVTM, ANQGSEA. V lost 7 bases and J lost 0, with 15 bases in between. The CDR3 has 14 amino acids. The CDR3 loop is CSAESGDYQETQYF. The CDR3 DNA, read in part, is TGCAGCGCCGAATCAGGGGATTACCAAGAGACC.

This clone was detected ten times or more. The read is 3 residues too short to cover the CDR3 end, so that end is filled in from the germline J gene. The rearrangement uses TRBV20-1 and TRBJ1-5, with 10 bases identical to TRBD1. The CDR3 runs 16 residues. Germline CDR1 and CDR2: DFQATT and SNEGSKA (reference sequence). The V gene end was trimmed by 2 bases and the J gene end by 4 bases; junction bases not matched to a gene: 8. This CDR3 is CSARPRDRGWNQPQHF. Incomplete CDR3 DNA: TGCAGTGCTAGACCTCGGGACAGGGGATGGAATCAGCCC.

In its sample, this clone was seen a few times. The observed sequence ends 3 residues before the CDR3 terminus, with the missing tail filled in from the germline J gene. The chain links TRBV7-8 to TRBJ2-7; D call uncertain. Trimming left V 4 bases short and J 3 bases short, with 13 bases between. CDR1 and CDR2 (germline): SGHVS, FQNEAQ. This CDR3 comprises 14 residues. The covered CDR3 bases are TGTGCCAGCAGCTCACACCGACACATCTACGAG. Amino acid sequence: CASSSHRHIYE. The whole CDR3 protein is CASSSHRHIYEQYF. The full variable domain, completed using reference TRBV7-8 and TRBJ2-7, is GAGVSQSPRYKVAKRGQDVALRCDPISGHVSLFWYQQALGQGPEFLTYFQNEAQLDKSGLPSDRFFAERPEGSVSTLKIQRTQQEDSAVYLCASSSHRHIYEQYFGPGTRLTVT.

A remark on this clone: With the read ending 3 residues before the CDR3 end, the germline J gene is used to fill in that end. The chain joins TRBV2 to TRBJ2-2; maybe TRBD1 (5 bases). Germline CDR1 SNHLY, CDR2 FYNNEI. The CDR3 runs 16 residues. CDR3 DNA (partial): TGTGCCAGCAGTGAAGCGCGGTCAGGGTTTAATGAAAAG. It encodes CASSEARSGFNEK. The whole CDR3 protein is CASSEARSGFNEKLFF.

A note on this clone: The missing CDR3 end, 3 residues past where the read stops, is filled in from the germline J gene. The chain has TRBV6-2 or TRBV6-3 and TRBJ1-2; D not resolved. Germline CDR1 and CDR2: MNHEY and SVGEGT. The CDR3 is 15 residues long. The CDR3 region is CASSYTSGSTDTYTF. CDR3 DNA, as far as it was read: TGTGCCAGCAGTTACACTAGCGGGAGCACAGATACC.

In this sample, this clone turned up many times. The CDR3 end lies 3 residues beyond the end of the read and is filled in from the germline J gene. The V call is TRBV5-4, the J call TRBJ1-3; D uncertain. V was clipped by 0 bases and J by 0 bases, with 10 bases between them. CDR3 length: 16 amino acids. The germline CDR1 and CDR2 sequences are SGHNT and YYREEE (reference sequence). CDR3 DNA, as far as it was read: TGTGCCAGCAGCTTGGGCCCGGGGAACTCTGGAAACACC. It specifies CASSLGPGNSGNT. The full CDR3 is CASSLGPGNSGNTIYF.

Many counts were recorded for this clone. The read stops 3 residues short of the end of the CDR3; the missing end is completed from the germline J gene. This chain uses TRBV5-1 with TRBJ2-5, with D tentatively TRBD1 (6 bases). CDR3 size: 14 residues. CDR1 and CDR2 from the germline V gene are SGHRS and YFSETQ. Trimming removed 1 base from V and 5 bases from J, with 12 bases in between. The part of the CDR3 DNA that was read is TGCGCCAGCAGCTTGACGACAGGATGGGAGACC. Translated, it gives CASSLTTGWET. The whole CDR3 region reads CASSLTTGWETQYF.

This clone showed up just a few times. CDR3 sequence: CASSLDRSYDYTF. The part of the CDR3 DNA that was read is TGTGCCAGCTCACTCGACAGGTCCTACGAC. This sequence joins TRBV18 and TRBJ1-2; the D gene is possibly TRBD1 (6 bases). The missing CDR3 end, 3 residues past where the read stops, is filled in from the germline J gene. The germline gives CDR1 KGHSH, CDR2 LQKENI. This CDR3 is 13 amino acids long.

This clone was seen a few times. The read gets to within 3 residues of the CDR3 end, and the germline J gene fills in the rest. The chain uses TRBV18 and TRBJ1-4; no clear D. Trimming shortened V by 2 bases and J by 7 bases, and 14 bases separated the two germline ends. Germline values: CDR1 KGHSH, CDR2 LQKENI. The length of the CDR3 is 15 residues. CDR3 protein: CASSPRAVRGEKLFF. The covered CDR3 bases are TGTGCCAGCTCACCAAGGGCAGTTCGGGGTGAAAAA.

Comments on this clone: The read gets to within 3 residues of the CDR3 end, and the germline J gene fills in the rest. The V and J genes are TRBV19 and TRBJ1-2; TRBD1 matches 9 bases. CDR1 LNHDA and CDR2 SQIVND come from the germline V gene (reference sequence). This CDR3 is built from 14 residues. CDR3 bases read: TGTGCCAGTACCGGGACAGGGTACACAGATACC. Protein product: CASTGTGYTDT. The CDR3 in its entirety is CASTGTGYTDTYTF.

This clone appeared many times. The read ends 3 residues shy of where the CDR3 ends; the end is completed using the germline J gene. The chain uses TRBV6-1 and TRBJ1-2, with TRBD1 matching 8 bases. CDR1 is MNHNS, CDR2 SASEGT, per germline. The CDR3 has 15 residues. The CDR3 bases that were read are TGTGCCAGCAGTGAAGCACAGGGGGGCGCAGATACC. It specifies CASSEAQGGADT. In full, the CDR3 reads CASSEAQGGADTYTF.

A note on this clone: Sequencing ends 3 residues short of the CDR3 end; the germline J gene provides the rest. This chain joins TRBV7-9 and TRBJ2-7, with 9 bases matching TRBD1. Per germline, CDR1 SEHNR and CDR2 FQNEAQ (reference sequence). There are 14 residues in the CDR3. J was trimmed by 3 bases and V by 5 bases; bases with no gene match: 5. The CDR3 spells CASSLGQGNYEQYF. The covered CDR3 bases are TGTGCCAGCAGCCTAGGACAGGGGAACTACGAG. Based on the CDR3 plus reference TRBV7-9 and TRBJ2-7, the full variable domain is DTGVSQNPRHKITKRGQNVTFRCDPISEHNRLYWYRQTLGQGPEFLTYFQNEAQLEKSRLLSDRFSAERPKGSFSTLEIQRTEQGDSAMYLCASSLGQGNYEQYFGPGTRLTVT.

Note on this clone: The CDR3 end lies 3 residues beyond the end of the read and is filled in from the germline J gene. This chain connects TRBV18 to TRBJ2-2; 7 nucleotides match TRBD2. The CDR3 length is 15 residues. The germline gives CDR1 KGHSH, CDR2 LQKENI. The CDR3 DNA, read in part, is TGTGCCAGCTCAGCACTGCATGGGACTAATGAAAAG. Translation gives CASSALHGTNEK. The CDR3 reads in full as CASSALHGTNEKLFF.

This clone was seen many times. The read ends 3 residues shy of where the CDR3 ends; the end is completed using the germline J gene. The chain uses TRBV29-1 and TRBJ1-2; the D gene is possibly TRBD1 (5 bases). Between the trimmed V and J ends, which lost 6 bases and 7 bases, there was a span of 18 bases. The CDR3 runs to 13 residues. Germline V gene sequence: CDR1 SQVTM, CDR2 ANQGSEA. Partial CDR3 DNA: TGCAGCGTCCACACCTCTACACAGGTTGGC. Translating it yields CSVHTSTQVG. The entire CDR3 sequence reads CSVHTSTQVGYTF.

This clone has at least ten counts. The read finishes 3 residues shy of the CDR3 end, and the germline J gene is used to complete it. Other nucleotide sequences from this sample produce the same CDR3. The chain recombines TRBV20-1 with TRBJ1-1; D is unresolved. Germline lookup yields CDR1 DFQATT and CDR2 SNEGSKA (reference sequence). Trimming took off 0 bases at V and 2 bases at J, with 4 bases between the two ends. The CDR3 totals 12 residues. CDR3 DNA (partial): TGCAGTGCTAGAGACGTAAACACTGAA. Its protein product is CSARDVNTE. The entire CDR3 reads CSARDVNTEAFF.

About this clone itself: Read data end 3 residues before the CDR3 end; the end is taken from the germline J gene. The genes are TRBV5-4 and TRBJ2-1; 8 nucleotides agree with TRBD2. CDR3 size: 15 residues. V gave up 1 base and J gave up 6 bases; unmatched junction bases: 6. Germline V gives CDR1 SGHNT, CDR2 YYREEE (reference sequence). CDR3 residues: CASSLSGSGINEQFF. The DNA read from the CDR3 is TGTGCCAGCAGCTTGAGCGGGAGCGGCATCAATGAG.

There are many counts of this clone. The CDR3 end lies 3 residues beyond the end of the read and is filled in from the germline J gene. The V gene is TRBV27, the J gene TRBJ2-3; 8 nucleotides agree with TRBD2. The CDR3 loop spans 15 amino acids. V shed 5 bases and J 4 bases; nucleotides not matched to a gene: 8. Germline values: CDR1 MNHEY, CDR2 SMNVEV (reference sequence). CDR3 loop: CASSRRGLVADTQYF. CDR3 DNA, as far as it was read: TGTGCCAGCAGTAGACGGGGACTAGTTGCAGATACG.

This clone was picked up many times. A read error may produce the germline difference seen at one junction end. CDR3 sequence reads: CNAIFLAARGDYEQYF. The CDR3 DNA, read in part, is TGCAATGCTATCTTTCTAGCGGCCCGAGGGGACTACGAG. The rearrangement uses TRBV20-1 and TRBJ2-7; 7 bases match TRBD2. The read ends 3 residues shy of where the CDR3 ends; the end is completed using the germline J gene. The V gene's germline CDR1 is DFQATT and CDR2 SNEGSKA (reference sequence). The CDR3 loop spans 16 amino acids.

With regard to this clone: Sequencing ends 3 residues short of the CDR3 end; the germline J gene provides the rest. J is TRBJ1-1 and V is TRBV18; TRBD1 matches 11 bases. Per germline, CDR1 KGHSH and CDR2 LQKENI. This CDR3 is 13 amino acids long. The DNA read from the CDR3 is TGTGCCAGCTCAGCGGGACAGGGGGTTGAC. Translation: CASSAGQGVD. The whole CDR3 protein reads CASSAGQGVDAFF.

A few counts support this clone. The read falls 3 residues short of the CDR3 end, and the missing part is taken from the germline J gene. This sequence joins TRBV7-1 and TRBJ2-7; tentative D call: TRBD2 (6 bases). TRBV7-1 is reported as an ORF; its role is uncertain. The CDR3 covers 20 residues. Trimming cost V 3 bases and J 0 bases, with 27 bases left between them. CDR3 sequence reads: CASSSTRTDHSSAISYEQYF. CDR3 DNA (partial): TGTGCCAGCAGCTCGACCCGAACCGACCATTCTAGCGCCATCTCCTACGAG.

This clone was seen repeatedly, ten times or more. The CDR3 end falls 3 residues outside the read, so it is completed with the germline J gene. The chain recombines TRBV7-2 with TRBJ1-1, with D perhaps TRBD1 (5 bases). Germline values: CDR1 SGHTA, CDR2 FQGNSA. The CDR3 totals 13 residues. Trimming shortened V by 4 bases and J by 5 bases, and 11 bases separated the two germline ends. The CDR3 reads CASSWTRRTEAFF. CDR3 DNA (partial): TGTGCCAGCAGCTGGACAAGACGGACTGAA.

This clone was recorded many times. The read falls 3 residues short of the CDR3 end, and the missing part is taken from the germline J gene. The chain links TRBV2 to TRBJ2-4, with TRBD1 matching 10 bases. CDR3 length: 14 amino acids. The ends lost 6 bases at V and 8 bases at J; junction bases unmatched: 7. CDR1 SNHLY and CDR2 FYNNEI come from the germline V gene. The CDR3 sequence is CASSSGTGEDIQYF. CDR3 DNA (partial): TGTGCCAGCAGCTCCGGGACAGGGGAGGACATT.

This clone was counted ten times or more. CDR3 in amino acids: CASSLGGRVSYDYTF. The part of the CDR3 DNA that was read is TGTGCCAGCAGTTTAGGGGGCAGGGTGTCCTACGAC. The chain has TRBV12-3 or TRBV12-4 and TRBJ1-2; the D gene is possibly TRBD1 (5 bases). The sequence runs out 3 residues before the end of the CDR3; the remainder is reconstructed from the germline J gene. The CDR3 spans 15 residues.

At least ten counts were recorded for this clone. The sequence runs out 3 residues before the end of the CDR3; the remainder is reconstructed from the germline J gene. This chain links TRBV19 with TRBJ1-2; possibly TRBD1 for D (5 bases). CDR1 is LNHDA and CDR2 is SQIVND in the germline V gene (reference sequence). The CDR3 spans 16 residues. The CDR3: CASSRRQGRRNGGYTF. The CDR3 DNA, read in part, is TGTGCCAGTAGTCGACGGCAGGGAAGAAGAAACGGCGGC.

This clone has ten or more counts. Read coverage stops 3 residues before the CDR3 terminus; the germline J gene supplies the remainder. The gene calls are TRBV7-8 and TRBJ1-1; 9 bases are a match to TRBD1. The CDR3 covers 15 residues. Germline loops: CDR1 SGHVS, CDR2 FQNEAQ. J gave up 3 bases and V 5 bases, and 7 bases lay outside the gene matches. The CDR3 reads CASSPWDRVYTEAFF. The covered CDR3 bases are TGTGCCAGCAGCCCGTGGGACAGGGTGTACACTGAA. The variable domain in full, completed from reference TRBV7-8 and TRBJ1-1, reads GAGVSQSPRYKVAKRGQDVALRCDPISGHVSLFWYQQALGQGPEFLTYFQNEAQLDKSGLPSDRFFAERPEGSVSTLKIQRTQQEDSAVYLCASSPWDRVYTEAFFGQGTRLTVV.

This clone was seen at least ten times. The read ends 3 residues before the CDR3 terminus; that terminus is restored from the germline J gene. The chain carries TRBV18 and TRBJ1-3, with no clear D. Germline V gives CDR1 KGHSH, CDR2 LQKENI. The germline V and J ends were trimmed by 2 bases and 0 bases, with 11 bases remaining between them. The length of the CDR3 is 16 residues. CDR3 residues: CASSPILPDSGNTIYF. CDR3 bases read: TGTGCCAGCTCACCAATTCTCCCAGACTCTGGAAACACC.

This clone appeared many times. Sequencing ends 3 residues short of the CDR3 end; the germline J gene provides the rest. The chain joins TRBV5-1 to TRBJ2-3; D not certain. From germline, CDR1 is SGHRS and CDR2 YFSETQ. The V and J ends lost 4 bases and 0 bases respectively, with 9 bases between them. The CDR3 has 14 residues. The CDR3 region is CASSTARSTDTQYF. The DNA read from the CDR3 is TGCGCCAGCAGCACAGCCAGGAGCACAGATACG.